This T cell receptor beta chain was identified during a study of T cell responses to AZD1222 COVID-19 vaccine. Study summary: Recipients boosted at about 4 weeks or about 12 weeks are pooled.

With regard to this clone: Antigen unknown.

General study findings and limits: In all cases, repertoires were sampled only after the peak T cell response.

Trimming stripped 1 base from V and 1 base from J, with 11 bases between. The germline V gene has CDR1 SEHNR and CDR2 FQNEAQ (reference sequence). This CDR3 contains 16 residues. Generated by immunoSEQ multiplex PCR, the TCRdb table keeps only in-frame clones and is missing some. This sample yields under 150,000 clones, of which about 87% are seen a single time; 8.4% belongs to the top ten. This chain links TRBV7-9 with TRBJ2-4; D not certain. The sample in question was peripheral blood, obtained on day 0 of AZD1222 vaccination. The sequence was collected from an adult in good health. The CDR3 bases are TGTGCCAGCAGCTTAGTAAACGTCGGGGCCAAAAACATTCAGTACTTC. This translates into CASSLVNVGAKNIQYF.